These 29 T cell receptor beta chains share one sample of origin, sequenced in a study of T-cell memory formation after mild COVID-19. TCRdb analysed the 5' RACE reads with MiXCR anew, one entry per CDR3 protein. This table holds about 57,000 distinct CDR3 sequences, more than 10% found once. Sample: PBMCs or a T cell subset sorted from them (not recorded which). The receptors here all came from a man between 18 and 35 years old who had mild COVID-19 (a few samples of this study predate the infection). Cell type and time point are not known.

This clonotype was found a few times. The V and J genes are TRBV21-1 and TRBJ2-7; the listed D gene, TRBD1, was not tested against the DNA. TRBV21-1 has pseudogene status. This CDR3 is 14 amino acids long. The CDR3 nucleotides are TGTGCCAGCAGCAATGAGACAGGGGCGCGGGAGCAGTACGTC. It yields the protein CASSNETGAREQYV.

This clonotype was seen at least ten times. This chain connects TRBV28 to TRBJ2-2, with 8 bases identical to TRBD1. Germline V lookup: CDR1 MDHEN, CDR2 SYDVKM. The CDR3 is 17 amino acids. The V segment lost 4 bases and the J segment 2 bases; nucleotides outside the gene matches: 9. Here the CDR3 reads CASSSQTGVLNTGELFF. The DNA for the CDR3 is TGTGCCAGCAGTTCCCAGACAGGGGTCCTTAACACCGGGGAGCTGTTTTTT.

The J gene is TRBJ2-1, the V gene TRBV11-2; the match to TRBD2 covers 9 bases. The CDR3 extends over 16 amino acids. Trimming took 1 base from V and 0 from J; bases not matched to a gene: 1. Germline values: CDR1 SGHAT, CDR2 FQNNGV. This CDR3 reads CASSLVAGASYNEQFF. The CDR3 DNA is TGTGCCAGCAGCTTAGTAGCGGGGGCCTCCTACAATGAGCAGTTCTTC.

A few counts support this clonotype. This CDR3 reads CASSLGPRSGGTDTQYF. For the CDR3, the DNA is TGCGCCAGCAGCTTGGGGCCTCGTAGCGGGGGAACAGATACGCAGTATTTT. The chain recombines TRBV5-1 with TRBJ2-3, with 9 nucleotides matching TRBD2. Germline V gives CDR1 SGHRS, CDR2 YFSETQ. The trim removed 0 bases at V and 3 bases at J, leaving 8 bases unmatched. There are 17 residues in the CDR3.

The chain joins TRBV4-1 to TRBJ1-3, with D maybe TRBD1 (5 bases). Germline lookup yields CDR1 MGHRA and CDR2 YSYEKL. There are 17 residues in the CDR3. V was shortened by 0 bases and J by 1 base, with 13 bases between the two germline ends. This chain's CDR3 is CASSQDPPGGSGNTIYF. Written as DNA, the CDR3 is TGCGCCAGCAGCCAAGATCCTCCTGGGGGATCTGGAAACACCATATATTTT.

About this clonotype itself: The junction departs from the called germline gene at one end, perhaps through a read error. The V gene is TRBV7-2, the J gene TRBJ2-1; 9 nucleotides match TRBD2. Germline lookup yields CDR1 SGHTA and CDR2 FQGNSA. This CDR3 contains 19 residues. The CDR3 DNA reads as TGTGCCAGCAGCTTACAAGTACTAGCGGGTGCCTTCTCCCACAATGAGCAGTTCTTC. This codes for CASSLQVLAGAFSHNEQFF.

The V gene is TRBV6-6, the J gene TRBJ2-2; D is unclear. The CDR3 runs 13 residues. Deletions cut 2 bases from V and 3 bases from J, with 4 bases between. Per the germline V gene, CDR1 is MNHNY and CDR2 is SVGAGI (reference sequence). The chain's CDR3 is CASSYGYTGELFF. For the CDR3, the DNA is TGTGCCAGCAGTTACGGGTACACCGGGGAGCTGTTTTTT.

This clonotype appeared many times. V is TRBV7-3 and J is TRBJ2-2; no firm D call. Germline V gene data show CDR1 as SGHTA and CDR2 as FQGTGA. The CDR3 loop spans 12 amino acids. V lost 3 bases to trimming and J lost 6 bases, with 5 bases between them. The CDR3 DNA sequence: TGTGCCAGCAGCTTCGGGTCCGGGGAGCTGTTTTTT. Residues: CASSFGSGELFF.

This clonotype was recorded at least ten times. At one end, the junction sequence differs from germline, possibly due to a read error. The chain uses TRBV7-7 and TRBJ2-3; 7 bases fit TRBD1. Germline lookup yields CDR1 SSHAT and CDR2 FNYEAQ (reference sequence). CDR3 length equals 15 residues. The CDR3 sequence is CASSPRTGATDTQYF. CDR3 nucleotide sequence: TGTGCTAGCAGCCCTCGAACAGGGGCGACAGATACGCAGTATTTT.

There are a few counts of this clonotype. This chain joins TRBV9 and TRBJ2-3; no reliable D call. Between the trimmed V and J ends, which lost 3 bases and 5 bases, there was a span of 13 bases. From germline, CDR1 is SGDLS and CDR2 YYNGEE. This CDR3 spans 14 amino acids. CDR3 DNA sequence: TGTGCCAGCAGCGCGGCCCGATTGGGAGATACGCAGTATTTT. It encodes CASSAARLGDTQYF.

The table lists this clonotype with many counts. The chain recombines TRBV29-1 with TRBJ2-7; 11 positions agree with TRBD2. The CDR3 runs to 16 residues. Germline-derived CDR1 and CDR2 are SQVTM and ANQGSEA. V was pared by 1 base and J by 3 bases, with 8 bases of the junction left unmatched. The CDR3 region is CSVEGLETSGDYEQYF. The CDR3 DNA reads as TGCAGCGTTGAAGGGCTAGAGACTAGCGGGGACTACGAGCAGTACTTC.

In its sample, this clonotype was seen a few times. The chain has TRBV6-5 and TRBJ1-2; the match to TRBD1 covers 7 bases. Germline V gives CDR1 MNHEY, CDR2 SVGAGI. V dropped 7 bases and J dropped 4; count of bases not matched to a gene: 15. The CDR3 sequence is 16 residues long. CDR3 nucleotide sequence: TGTGCCAGCACTCCTCAGGGGGGTGGGCTAGGCTATGGCTACACCTTC. This codes for CASTPQGGGLGYGYTF.

The V call is TRBV5-1, the J call TRBJ1-2; unclear D gene. The V end lost 2 bases, the J end lost 8 bases, and 10 bases lay between the germline ends. The CDR3 consists of 12 residues. The germline V gene encodes CDR1 SGHRS and CDR2 YFSETQ. CDR3 sequence (DNA): TGCGCCAGCAGCTTCCAGGAGGACGGCTACACCTTC. Encoded protein: CASSFQEDGYTF.

This chain joins TRBV7-9 and TRBJ1-5; D is unclear. Trimming removed 10 bases from V and 5 bases from J, with 12 bases in between. Germline V lookup: CDR1 SEHNR, CDR2 FQNEAQ (reference sequence). CDR3 length: 12 residues. The CDR3 DNA follows: TGTGCCACCCAAAGGATAGATCAGCCCCAGCATTTT. Protein sequence: CATQRIDQPQHF.

The chain combines TRBV12-3 or TRBV12-4 with TRBJ2-7, with 8 bases fitting TRBD1. The CDR3 consists of 14 residues. Germline trimming cut 1 base from V and 7 bases from J; bases unmatched to any gene: 6. CDR3 DNA: TGTGCCAGCAGTTTAGGGCAGGGGGCAGAGGAGCAGTACTTC. This sequence encodes CASSLGQGAEEQYF.

This clonotype has just a few counts. J is TRBJ2-7 and V is TRBV7-2; 8 nucleotides align to TRBD1. The CDR3 covers 14 residues. V dropped 5 bases and J dropped 7; count of bases not matched to a gene: 10. Looked up from germline, CDR1 is SGHTA and CDR2 is FQGNSA. The CDR3, as DNA: TGTGCCAGCAGCCCGAATCAGGGGGCAGGGGAGCAGTACTTC. Translated, it gives CASSPNQGAGEQYF.

This clonotype showed up many times. The V call is TRBV7-3, the J call TRBJ2-1; TRBD2 might be the D (6 bases). CDR1 SGHTA and CDR2 FQGTGA come from the germline V gene. V lost 1 base and J 1 base, leaving 17 bases between the germline ends. CDR3 length equals 18 residues. CDR3 sequence reads: CASSLNPPGTGSYNEQFF. The CDR3 DNA sequence: TGTGCCAGCAGCTTAAATCCCCCCGGGACTGGGTCCTACAATGAGCAGTTCTTC.

Many counts were recorded for this clonotype. The chain carries TRBV5-1 and TRBJ2-7, with 9 bases that match TRBD1. Germline CDR1 SGHRS, CDR2 YFSETQ. With V trimmed by 2 bases and J by 0 bases, 3 bases remained unmatched. The CDR3 has 15 amino acids. In nucleotides, the CDR3 is TGCGCCAGCAGCTTAAGGGACAGGGCCTCCTACGAGCAGTACGTC. It specifies CASSLRDRASYEQYV.

This clonotype was seen repeatedly, ten times or more. The V and J genes are TRBV6-5 and TRBJ2-7; 9 nucleotides match TRBD1. Germline CDR1 reads MNHEY; CDR2 reads SVGAGI. V trimming: 6 bases; J trimming: 2 bases; junction bases outside the gene matches: 8. The CDR3 spans 15 residues. The CDR3 reads CASRTGTGSPYEQYF. The CDR3 DNA is TGTGCCAGCAGAACCGGGACAGGGAGTCCCTACGAGCAGTACTTC.

This rearrangement joins TRBV7-2 to TRBJ2-7; 8 bases are a match to TRBD2. CDR3 length: 15 amino acids. CDR1 and CDR2 (germline): SGHTA, FQGNSA. Losses at the gene ends were 4 bases for V and 0 bases for J; bases not matched to a gene: 5. In DNA, the CDR3 is TGTGCCAGCAGCTACTCGGGGGGGACCTCCTACGAGCAGTACTTC. This translates into CASSYSGGTSYEQYF.

This clonotype was counted many times. The rearrangement uses TRBV7-2 and TRBJ2-7; 7 nucleotides align to TRBD1. CDR1 SGHTA and CDR2 FQGNSA come from the germline V gene. After removal of 4 bases from V and 4 bases from J, the junction contained 7 bases not matched to a gene. This CDR3 region has 14 residues. The CDR3 sequence is CASSSSGTAYEQYF. CDR3 nucleotide sequence: TGTGCCAGCAGCTCCTCGGGGACAGCTTACGAGCAGTACTTC.

V usage is TRBV10-3 and J usage is TRBJ2-2; 8 nucleotides line up with TRBD2. The trim removed 6 bases at V and 5 bases at J, leaving 5 bases unmatched. CDR1 ENHRY and CDR2 SYGVKD come from the germline V gene. The length of the CDR3 is 14 residues. The CDR3, as DNA: TGTGCCATCAGAGGAGCGGGGGATACCGGGGAGCTGTTTTTT. It translates to CAIRGAGDTGELFF.

The count of this clonotype is one. This chain connects TRBV6-5 to TRBJ1-1; 7 bases are a match to TRBD1. This CDR3 is built from 17 residues. CDR1 is MNHEY and CDR2 is SVGAGI in the germline V gene. Germline trimming cut 6 bases from V and 1 base from J; bases unmatched to any gene: 14. The CDR3 spells CASSRTSEGAKNTEAFF. The CDR3 nucleotides read TGTGCCAGCAGCAGAACCTCGGAGGGGGCCAAGAACACTGAAGCTTTCTTT.

This chain uses TRBV6-6 with TRBJ1-2; no firm D call. V gave up 2 bases and J gave up 4 bases, with 11 bases separating them. The CDR3 contains 14 residues. Germline V gene lookup returns CDR1 MNHNY and CDR2 SVGAGI (reference sequence). The CDR3, as DNA: TGTGCCAGCAGTTACGCCATCGAGTCCTATGGCTACACCTTC. Translating gives CASSYAIESYGYTF.

This clonotype was seen a few times. This sequence joins TRBV20-1 and TRBJ1-2, with D unresolved. Trimming took off 5 bases at V and 8 bases at J, with 15 bases between the two ends. Per germline, CDR1 DFQATT and CDR2 SNEGSKA (reference sequence). The length of the CDR3 is 12 residues. This chain's CDR3 is CSAPDAGIGYTF. Written as DNA, the CDR3 is TGCAGTGCTCCCGACGCGGGAATCGGCTACACCTTC.

The CDR3 sequence: CASILTPRGGELFF. CDR3 in DNA: TGTGCCAGCATCTTGACCCCGAGGGGCGGGGAGCTGTTTTTT. This chain uses TRBV7-2 with TRBJ2-2, with D possibly called TRBD1 or TRBD2 (5 bases each). Germline assignment: CDR1 SGHTA and CDR2 FQGNSA. The CDR3 is 14 amino acids. V dropped 7 bases and J dropped 7 bases, with 16 bases sitting between them.

This clonotype appeared many times. This chain links TRBV27 with TRBJ2-5; 12 bases fit TRBD2. CDR1 and CDR2 from the germline V gene are MNHEY and SMNVEV (reference sequence). This CDR3 has 15 residues. After removal of 2 bases from V and 5 bases from J, the junction contained 3 bases not matched to a gene. As DNA, the CDR3 is TGTGCCAGCAGTTTACTAGCGGGGGGGCGGGAGACCCAGTACTTC. It specifies CASSLLAGGRETQYF.

This clonotype was counted a few times. The chain has TRBV11-2 and TRBJ2-3, with D uncertain. CDR3 length: 13 residues. Trimming cost V 3 bases and J 3 bases, with 7 bases left between them. The germline V gene encodes CDR1 SGHAT and CDR2 FQNNGV. The CDR3 is CASSFFATDTQYF. CDR3 sequence (DNA): TGTGCCAGCAGCTTCTTCGCGACAGATACGCAGTATTTT.

The J gene is TRBJ1-1, the V gene TRBV5-1; no firm D call. The CDR3 loop spans 11 amino acids. V lost 6 bases and J 3 bases, leaving 6 bases between the germline ends. Germline CDR1 and CDR2: SGHRS and YFSETQ. The CDR3 loop is CASIEDTEAFF. The DNA of the CDR3 is TGCGCCAGCATTGAGGACACTGAAGCTTTCTTT. Together with reference TRBV5-1 and TRBJ1-1, the CDR3 gives the full variable domain: KAGVTQTPRYLIKTRGQQVTLSCSPISGHRSVSWYQQTPGQGLQFLFEYFSETQRNKGNFPGRFSGRQFSNSRSEMNVSTLELGDSALYLCASIEDTEAFFGQGTRLTVV.